Below, one T cell receptor (beta chain) is given with its context. TCRdb passed the 5' RACE reads through MiXCR, listing each CDR3 protein once. The table lists around 300,000 distinct CDR3 sequences, roughly an eighth of them singletons. V lost 3 bases and J lost 2, with 5 bases in between. Per germline, CDR1 LGHNT and CDR2 FRNRAP. This CDR3 has 12 amino acids. The entry originates in a study of T-cell memory formation after mild COVID-19. This TCR derives from a man aged 18 to 29 who had mild COVID-19 (a few samples of this study predate the infection). Cell type and time point are not known. Sequences were obtained from PBMCs or a T cell subset sorted from them (not recorded which). The chain has TRBV12-5 and TRBJ2-7; D uncertain. The CDR3 region has the DNA TGTGCTAGTGGTTTTACACCCTACGAGCAGTACTTC. As protein: CASGFTPYEQYF.